A selection of T cell receptor beta chains follows, all from one sample in a study of blood T cells in healthy people across ages. TCRdb re-called the 5' RACE reads with MiXCR, one entry per CDR3 protein. Here the sample spans roughly 800,000 distinct CDR3 sequences, about three fifths being singletons. Sequencing was performed on blood. These receptor sequences come from a man in his thirties or forties in good health. Both conserved end residues are part of each CDR3. Each record gives: V gene, J gene, clone size, D gene, CDR3 protein, CDR3 DNA. D genes are given only for firm matches. Clone size is shown for a subset of rows, as once, few, many or a class of expanded clone.

TRBV7-2	TRBJ2-5	few	TRBD2	CASRPGLVIETQYF	TGTGCCAGCAGACCTGGACTAGTTATCGAGACCCAGTACTTC
TRBV7-9	TRBJ2-4	many	TRBD1	CASSPTGGTAKNIQYF	TGTGCCAGCAGCCCGACAGGGGGGACAGCCAAAAACATTCAGTACTTC
TRBV12-3/TRBV12-4	TRBJ2-3	NA	NA	CASSLLGGQIDTQYF	TGTGCCAGCAGTTTGCTGGGGGGCCAGATAGATACGCAGTATTTT
TRBV7-2	TRBJ2-5	few	TRBD1	CASTGTGFKETQYF	TGTGCCAGTACCGGGACAGGGTTTAAGGAGACCCAGTACTTC
TRBV20-1	TRBJ1-2	many	NA	CSAPVGSRGYTF	TGCAGTGCTCCCGTAGGCAGTCGGGGCTACACCTTC
TRBV7-9	TRBJ2-7	NA	TRBD2	CASSTGTSGSWVISYEQYF	TGTGCCAGCAGCACCGGGACTAGCGGGAGCTGGGTAATCTCCTACGAGCAGTACTTC
TRBV20-1	TRBJ2-7	few	TRBD1	CSARGGRYEQYF	TGCAGTGCTCGAGGGGGCCGTTACGAGCAGTACTTC
TRBV5-1	TRBJ2-5	NA	TRBD2	CASTRAGGQETQYF	TGCGCCAGCACCCGGGCGGGAGGGCAAGAGACCCAGTACTTC
TRBV28	TRBJ2-7	NA	NA	CASSGRGGEQYF	TGTGCCAGCAGTGGACGGGGAGGCGAGCAGTACTTC
TRBV20-1	TRBJ2-3	NA	TRBD2	CSAVAGVTDTQYF	TGCAGTGCCGTAGCGGGGGTCACAGATACGCAGTATTTT
TRBV5-1	TRBJ1-3	NA	NA	CASSLIPGGIAGNTIYF	TGCGCCAGCAGCTTGATCCCTGGGGGGATCGCAGGAAACACCATATATTTT